In this sample, the clone carrying this TCR beta chain turned up a few times. The antigen remains unidentified. The data are from a study of blood T cells in healthy people across ages. Germline CDR1 and CDR2: MNHNY and SVGAGI (reference sequence). The CDR3 is 11 residues long. Trimming cost V 5 bases and J 5 bases, with 4 bases left between them. A second PCR of about 6 to 12 cycles used a sample-barcoded 5' primer and a J-beta primer mix. Samples each returned at least 3 million CDR3-containing paired-end reads. TCRdb reanalysed the 5' RACE reads using MiXCR and keeps one entry per CDR3 protein. The sample consists of a few hundred thousand distinct CDR3 sequences, around 30% of them appearing once. Study observations and caveats: Strong correlation existed between TCR beta diversity and naive T cell percentage. Diversity was higher, and naive CD4+ cells more numerous, in long-lived donors than in aged donors.

This rearrangement joins TRBV6-6 to TRBJ2-4; no clear D. The receptor comes from a woman in her sixties or seventies in good health. Sequenced input: blood. CDR3 amino acids: CASSHQNIQYF. The CDR3 DNA follows: TGTGCCAGCAGTCATCAAAACATTCAGTACTTC.